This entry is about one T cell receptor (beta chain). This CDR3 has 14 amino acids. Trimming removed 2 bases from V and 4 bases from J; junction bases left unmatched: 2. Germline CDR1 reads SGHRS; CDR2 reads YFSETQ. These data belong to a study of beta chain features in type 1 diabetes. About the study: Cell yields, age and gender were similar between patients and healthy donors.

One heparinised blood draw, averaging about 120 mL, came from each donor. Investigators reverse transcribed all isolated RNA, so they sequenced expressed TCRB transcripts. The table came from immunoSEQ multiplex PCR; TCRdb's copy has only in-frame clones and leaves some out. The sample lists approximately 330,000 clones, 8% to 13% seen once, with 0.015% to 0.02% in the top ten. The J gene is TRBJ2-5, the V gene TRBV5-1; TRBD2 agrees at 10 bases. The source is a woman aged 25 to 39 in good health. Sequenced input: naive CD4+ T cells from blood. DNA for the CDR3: TGCGCCAGCAGCTTCCTAGCGGGAGCAGAGACCCAGTACTTC. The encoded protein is CASSFLAGAETQYF.